The sequence of this T cell receptor beta chain was determined in a study of blood T cells in healthy people across ages. Study-level findings and limits: Unsorted PBMCs ruled out conclusive naive versus antigen-experienced comparison.

Combining a sample-barcoded 5' primer with a J-beta primer mix, a second PCR ran for 7 to 11 cycles. Unique molecular identifiers of 12 random nucleotides labeled each cDNA. Sequencing yielded, for each sample, at least 2.5 million paired-end reads carrying CDR3. TCRdb re-derived calls from the 5' RACE reads in MiXCR, one entry per CDR3 protein. The table has approximately 1.5 million distinct CDR3 sequences, 35% to 45% seen once. The CDR3 region is 17 residues in length, termini included. Per sample, at least 6 micrograms of total RNA were extracted. A word on this clonotype: Its antigen remains unknown. The CDR3 carries no conserved terminal phenylalanine or tryptophan, so it likely arises from a read error. No DNA is shown, since the ends of the CDR3 on it are uncertain; the CDR3 is the one TCRdb lists.

The chain links TRBV21-1 to TRBJ2-7. TRBV21-1 is a known pseudogene. The material sequenced was blood. The sequence was obtained from a young woman in good health. The CDR3: CASSKVSSAPISYEQYL.